The 22 T cell receptor beta chains given below trace back to one sample, sequenced in a study of OX40 agonist ivuxolimab in advanced cancers. Sequencing used immunoSEQ multiplex PCR; TCRdb keeps in-frame clones, though not all of them. Altogether under 25,000 clones are present, just over 85% being singletons, with the ten largest covering approximately 12%. The sample here was CD4+ or CD8+ T cells sorted from blood, taken in a trial of the OX40 agonist ivuxolimab. The receptors stem from an adult with an advanced solid tumor such as melanoma, head and neck, liver or kidney cancer.

This chain connects TRBV11-1 to TRBJ1-3; unclear D gene. There are 15 residues in the CDR3. V was trimmed by 5 bases and J by 0 bases, leaving 11 bases between them. Per the germline V gene, CDR1 is SGHAT and CDR2 is FQDESV (reference sequence). CDR3 nucleotide sequence: TGTGCCAGCAGCCAAGATCGGGGCTCTGGAAACACCATATATTTT. It codes for CASSQDRGSGNTIYF.

This clone was recorded once. The chain carries TRBV20-1 and TRBJ1-2; D remains unclear. Trimming took off 5 bases at V and 4 bases at J, with 5 bases between the two ends. Germline V gene data show CDR1 as DFQATT and CDR2 as SNEGSKA (reference sequence). CDR3 size: 10 residues. The CDR3 DNA follows: TGCAGTGCTGGAACCTATGGCTACACCTTC. Translated: CSAGTYGYTF.

This chain joins TRBV27 and TRBJ2-1; D is perhaps TRBD1 (5 bases). Trimming left V 3 bases short and J 7 bases short, with 16 bases between. Germline V gives CDR1 MNHEY, CDR2 SMNVEV (reference sequence). This CDR3 spans 15 amino acids. The CDR3 DNA reads TGTGCCAGCAGTTTGGGGCAGAACATAAGGAATGAGCAGTTCTTC. It encodes CASSLGQNIRNEQFF.

The chain carries TRBV4-2 and TRBJ2-7, with 10 bases lining up with TRBD2. The CDR3 has 17 amino acids. CDR1 is LGHNA and CDR2 is YNFKEQ in the germline V gene. V gave up 4 bases and J gave up 2 bases; unmatched junction bases: 11. In DNA, the CDR3 is TGTGCCAGCAGCCCCGTAACCGGGACTAGCGTTCCCTACGAGCAGTACTTC. It encodes CASSPVTGTSVPYEQYF.

The rearrangement joins TRBV5-6 to TRBJ2-7; D unresolved. The CDR3 runs 13 residues. V lost 9 bases, J lost 0 bases, and 13 bases lay in between. Germline CDR1 SGHDT, CDR2 YYEEEE. The DNA of the CDR3 is TGTGCCACCGGACGGGTGAACTCCTACGAGCAGTACTTC. As protein: CATGRVNSYEQYF.

This sequence joins TRBV5-1 and TRBJ1-1; TRBD1 agrees at 7 bases. This CDR3 contains 14 residues. The germline V gene encodes CDR1 SGHRS and CDR2 YFSETQ. With V trimmed by 4 bases and J by 5 bases, 8 bases remained unmatched. The CDR3 DNA reads as TGCGCCAGCAGCAGGCGGGACAGTAAGACTGAAGCTTTCTTT. Encoded protein: CASSRRDSKTEAFF.

The chain carries TRBV7-9 and TRBJ1-5; no clear D. Germline CDR1 reads SEHNR; CDR2 reads FQNEAQ (reference sequence). The germline V and J ends were trimmed by 4 bases and 5 bases, with 15 bases remaining between them. CDR3 length: 15 amino acids. The CDR3 protein is CASSSPVEPDQPQHF. CDR3 DNA: TGTGCCAGCAGCTCGCCCGTGGAGCCCGATCAGCCCCAGCATTTT.

The chain links TRBV5-1 to TRBJ2-6; 9 bases are a match to TRBD2. The trim removed 0 bases at V and 0 bases at J, leaving 4 bases unmatched. CDR1 is SGHRS, CDR2 YFSETQ, per germline. This CDR3 is built from 18 residues. CDR3 residues: CASSLELAGISGANVLTF. Here the CDR3 DNA reads TGCGCCAGCAGCTTGGAGCTAGCGGGGATCTCTGGGGCCAACGTCCTGACTTTC.

The chain recombines TRBV5-1 with TRBJ2-5; TRBD1 matches at 7 bases. Germline CDR1 SGHRS, CDR2 YFSETQ. This CDR3 is built from 18 residues. J was trimmed by 1 base and V by 0 bases; bases with no gene match: 12. The CDR3 nucleotides read TGCGCCAGCAGCTTGGAACGGACTGGGACAGTCTTCCAAGAGACCCAGTACTTC. This codes for CASSLERTGTVFQETQYF. The full variable domain, with the rest looked up from reference TRBV5-1 and TRBJ2-5, is KAGVTQTPRYLIKTRGQQVTLSCSPISGHRSVSWYQQTPGQGLQFLFEYFSETQRNKGNFPGRFSGRQFSNSRSEMNVSTLELGDSALYLCASSLERTGTVFQETQYFGPGTRLLVL.

CDR3 coding DNA: TGTGCCAGCAGTCCCCGGGACACGTATGAGCAGTTCTTC. This codes for CASSPRDTYEQFF. The chain carries TRBV27 and TRBJ2-1; possibly TRBD1 for D (6 bases). Germline V lookup: CDR1 MNHEY, CDR2 SMNVEV (reference sequence). The CDR3 spans 13 residues. V lost 5 bases, J lost 8 bases, and 13 bases lay in between.

This chain uses TRBV9 with TRBJ2-2; 8 bases fit TRBD1. Looked up from germline, CDR1 is SGDLS and CDR2 is YYNGEE. Trimming at V came to 4 bases and at J to 5 bases, leaving 10 bases not matched to a gene. The CDR3 has 16 residues. CDR3 nucleotides: TGTGCCAGCAGCCCTCGACAGGGGTTCAGGACCGGGGAGCTGTTTTTT. It encodes CASSPRQGFRTGELFF.

The chain employs TRBV18 and TRBJ2-1; D not resolved. V was pared by 3 bases and J by 8 bases, with 11 bases between. The CDR3 extends over 13 amino acids. Germline V CDR1 and CDR2: KGHSH, LQKENI. CDR3 residues: CASSPLGVDEQFF. The CDR3 DNA sequence: TGTGCCAGCTCACCCCTTGGGGTGGATGAGCAGTTCTTC.

The rearrangement uses TRBV27 and TRBJ1-1, with D possibly TRBD1 on 5 matching bases. The CDR3 totals 14 residues. Germline values: CDR1 MNHEY, CDR2 SMNVEV (reference sequence). Trimming took 0 bases from V and 3 from J, leaving 8 bases between them. CDR3 region: CASSLSRDDTEAFF. The CDR3 DNA is TGTGCCAGCAGTTTATCCAGGGACGACACTGAAGCTTTCTTT.

DNA of the CDR3: TGTGCCACCAGCACAACCGGGACTAGCGGGGGGATCCCCACAGATACGCAGTATTTT. Residues: CATSTTGTSGGIPTDTQYF. This sequence joins TRBV15 and TRBJ2-3; 15 nucleotides line up with TRBD2. V shed 4 bases and J 2 bases; nucleotides not matched to a gene: 10. The CDR3 spans 19 residues. The germline CDR1 and CDR2 sequences are LNHNV and YYDKDF (reference sequence).

CDR3 sequence reads: CASSLNRDRVIWTGELFF. The CDR3 DNA follows: TGCGCCAGCAGCTTGAACCGGGACAGGGTGATTTGGACCGGGGAGCTGTTTTTT. V and J are TRBV5-1 and TRBJ2-2, with TRBD1 matching 9 bases. V was clipped by 1 base and J by 5 bases; unmatched bases: 12. CDR3 size: 18 residues. Looked up from germline, CDR1 is SGHRS and CDR2 is YFSETQ.

This chain joins TRBV6-1 and TRBJ2-1, with D unresolved. Germline V gene lookup returns CDR1 MNHNS and CDR2 SASEGT. Trimming took 5 bases from V and 1 from J, leaving 9 bases between them. The CDR3 contains 14 residues. The CDR3 region is CASSLLGSYNEQFF. DNA for the CDR3: TGTGCCAGCAGTCTCCTAGGATCCTACAATGAGCAGTTCTTC.

The count of this clone is one. The J gene is TRBJ2-7, the V gene TRBV5-4; D is undetermined. V was clipped by 0 bases and J by 6 bases, with 7 bases between them. CDR3 length: 12 residues. CDR1 is SGHNT and CDR2 is YYREEE in the germline V gene (reference sequence). CDR3 residues: CASSLGASEQYF. The CDR3 nucleotides are TGTGCCAGCAGCTTGGGTGCATCCGAGCAGTACTTC. The whole variable domain, remainder taken from reference TRBV5-4 and TRBJ2-7, is ETGVTQSPTHLIKTRGQQVTLRCSSQSGHNTVSWYQQALGQGPQFIFQYYREEENGRGNFPPRFSGLQFPNYSSELNVNALELDDSALYLCASSLGASEQYFGPGTRLTVT.

This rearrangement joins TRBV7-9 to TRBJ1-5; 9 bases are shared with TRBD1. J gave up 4 bases and V 5 bases, and 3 bases lay outside the gene matches. Germline V CDR1 and CDR2: SEHNR, FQNEAQ (reference sequence). The CDR3 loop spans 14 amino acids. The CDR3 DNA sequence: TGTGCCAGCAGCCTGGGGACAGGGAATCAGCCCCAGCATTTT. The encoded protein is CASSLGTGNQPQHF.

The chain is built from TRBV19 and TRBJ1-5; unclear D gene. V was cut by 5 bases and J by 0 bases, with 8 bases left in between. There are 14 residues in the CDR3. Germline V gene sequence: CDR1 LNHDA, CDR2 SQIVND (reference sequence). CDR3 protein: CASSLESSNQPQHF. The DNA of the CDR3 is TGTGCCAGTAGTTTGGAGAGTAGCAATCAGCCCCAGCATTTT.

The gene calls are TRBV6-6 and TRBJ1-5; D is undetermined. CDR3 length: 12 amino acids. Trimming took 8 bases from V and 6 from J, leaving 11 bases between them. The germline V gene encodes CDR1 MNHNY and CDR2 SVGAGI (reference sequence). This CDR3 reads CASGYFGQPQHF. The CDR3 nucleotides read TGTGCCAGCGGATATTTTGGTCAGCCCCAGCATTTT.

The chain is built from TRBV6-4 and TRBJ1-2; D ambiguous. Per germline, CDR1 MRHNA and CDR2 SNTAGT. Between the trimmed V and J ends, which lost 3 bases and 4 bases, there was a span of 12 bases. This CDR3 has 14 amino acids. The CDR3 bases are TGTGCCAGCAGTGAGTCGGACGGCCCCTATGGCTACACCTTC. Its translation is CASSESDGPYGYTF.

This chain's CDR3 is CSVEDGIGGSSYEQYF. DNA for the CDR3: TGCAGCGTTGAAGATGGAATCGGCGGGAGCTCCTACGAGCAGTACTTC. The genes are TRBV29-1 and TRBJ2-7; 7 bases match TRBD2. This CDR3 has 16 amino acids. Germline-derived CDR1 and CDR2 are SQVTM and ANQGSEA. Trimming removed 0 bases from V and 0 bases from J; junction bases left unmatched: 8.